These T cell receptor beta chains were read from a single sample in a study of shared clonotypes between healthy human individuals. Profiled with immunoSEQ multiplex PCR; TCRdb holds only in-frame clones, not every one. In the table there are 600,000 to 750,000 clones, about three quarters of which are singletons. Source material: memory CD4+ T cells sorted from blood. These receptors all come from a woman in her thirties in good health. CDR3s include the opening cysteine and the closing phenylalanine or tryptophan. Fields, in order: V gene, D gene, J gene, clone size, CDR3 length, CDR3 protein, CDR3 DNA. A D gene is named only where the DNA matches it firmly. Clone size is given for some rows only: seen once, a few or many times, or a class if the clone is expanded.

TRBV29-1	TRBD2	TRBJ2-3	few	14	CSVGSGTSTDTQYF	TGCAGCGTTGGGAGCGGGACCTCCACAGATACGCAGTATTTT
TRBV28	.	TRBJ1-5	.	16	CASSPPLLGSNQPQHF	TGTGCCAGCAGTCCCCCCTTATTGGGGAGCAATCAGCCCCAGCATTTT
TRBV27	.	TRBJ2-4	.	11	CASSFKNIQYF	TGTGCCAGCAGTTTTAAAAACATTCAGTACTTC
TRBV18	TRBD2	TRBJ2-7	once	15	CASSPGVAGDGEQYF	TGTGCCAGCTCACCAGGAGTAGCGGGAGACGGCGAGCAGTACTTC
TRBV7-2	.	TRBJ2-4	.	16	CASSWDVLVAKNIQYF	TGTGCCAGCAGCTGGGACGTCCTTGTGGCCAAAAACATTCAGTACTTC
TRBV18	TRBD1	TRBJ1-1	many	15	CASSSQQGSDTEAFF	TGTGCCAGCTCATCACAACAGGGGTCGGACACTGAAGCTTTCTTT
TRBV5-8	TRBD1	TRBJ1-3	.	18	CASSSTGQREIGGNTIYF	TGTGCCAGCAGCTCCACGGGACAGCGGGAAATCGGTGGAAACACCATATATTTT
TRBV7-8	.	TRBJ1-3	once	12	CASSFVGNTIYF	TGTGCCAGCAGCTTCGTGGGAAACACCATATATTTT
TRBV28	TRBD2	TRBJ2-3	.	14	CASRAGGHTDTQYF	TGTGCCAGCAGAGCGGGAGGGCACACAGATACGCAGTATTTT
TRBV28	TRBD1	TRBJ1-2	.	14	CASKNGQAYYGYTF	TGTGCCAGCAAAAACGGACAGGCCTACTATGGCTACACCTTC
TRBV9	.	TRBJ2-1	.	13	CASRLISGNEQFF	TGTGCCAGCAGACTGATCAGCGGGAATGAGCAGTTCTTC
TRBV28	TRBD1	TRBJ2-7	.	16	CASSFYRDRRDYEQYF	TGTGCCAGCAGTTTCTATCGGGACAGGCGGGACTACGAGCAGTACTTC
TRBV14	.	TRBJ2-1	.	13	CASSLAVVGEQFF	TGTGCCAGCAGCCTTGCCGTAGTGGGCGAGCAGTTCTTC
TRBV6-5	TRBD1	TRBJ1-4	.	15	CASSYVDRGLKKLFF	TGTGCCAGCAGTTACGTCGACAGGGGGCTTAAAAAACTGTTTTTT
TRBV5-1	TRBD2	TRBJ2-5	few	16	CASSLAGTSDQETQYF	TGCGCCAGCAGCTTGGCCGGGACTAGCGATCAAGAGACCCAGTACTTC
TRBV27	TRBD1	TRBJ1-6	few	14	CASSLEQGDSPLHF	TGTGCCAGCAGTTTGGAGCAGGGGGATTCACCCCTCCACTTT
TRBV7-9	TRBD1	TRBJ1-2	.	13	CASSLYRGQGYTF	TGTGCCAGCAGCCTATACAGGGGGCAAGGCTACACCTTC
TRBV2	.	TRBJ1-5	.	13	CASKRVGGQPQHF	TGTGCCAGCAAACGGGTAGGGGGGCAGCCCCAGCATTTT
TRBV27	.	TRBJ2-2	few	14	CASSFQGATGELFF	TGTGCCAGCAGTTTCCAGGGTGCCACCGGGGAGCTGTTTTTT
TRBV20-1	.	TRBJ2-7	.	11	CSARDSYEQYF	TGCAGTGCTAGAGACAGCTACGAGCAGTACTTC
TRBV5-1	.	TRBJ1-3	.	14	CASSLGTSGNTIYF	TGCGCCAGCAGCTTGGGGACTTCTGGAAACACCATATATTTT
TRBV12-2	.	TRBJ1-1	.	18	CASRPVQTTGVRNTEAFF	TGTGCAAGTCGCCCCGTCCAAACTACAGGGGTACGGAACACTGAAGCTTTCTTT
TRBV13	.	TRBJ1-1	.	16	CASSLALGYGITEAFF	TGTGCCAGCAGCCTGGCCCTAGGATATGGGATCACTGAAGCTTTCTTT
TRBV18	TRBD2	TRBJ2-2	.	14	CASSLLAVTGELFF	TGTGCCAGCTCACTCCTAGCGGTCACCGGGGAGCTGTTTTTT
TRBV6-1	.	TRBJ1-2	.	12	CASSARGTDYTF	TGTGCCAGCAGTGCGAGGGGCACGGACTACACCTTC
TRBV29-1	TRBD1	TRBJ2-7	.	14	CSVADRVGSYEQYF	TGCAGCGTGGCCGACAGGGTTGGGTCCTACGAGCAGTACTTC
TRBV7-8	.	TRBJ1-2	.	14	CASSQGGLTGPSVF	TGTGCCAGCAGCCAAGGAGGACTGACAGGTCCTTCTGTCTTC
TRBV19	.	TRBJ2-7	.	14	CASSRTMRVYEQYF	TGTGCCAGTAGTCGGACAATGCGGGTGTACGAGCAGTACTTC
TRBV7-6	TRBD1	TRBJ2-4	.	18	CASSLREPGQGFKNIQYF	TGTGCCAGCAGCCTAAGAGAACCGGGACAGGGGTTCAAAAACATTCAGTACTTC
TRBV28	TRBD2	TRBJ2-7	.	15	CASSLFKTSGRVQYF	TGTGCCAGCAGTTTATTTAAGACTAGCGGGAGAGTGCAGTACTTC
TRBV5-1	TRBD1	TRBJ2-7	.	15	CASSPLTGTGNEQYF	TGCGCCAGCAGCCCCCTGACCGGGACAGGGAACGAGCAGTACTTC
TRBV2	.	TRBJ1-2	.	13	CASSEGGIDGYTF	TGTGCCAGCAGTGAGGGGGGAATCGATGGCTACACCTTC
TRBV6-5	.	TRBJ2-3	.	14	CASSYTDDTDTQYF	TGTGCCAGCAGTTATACGGACGACACAGATACGCAGTATTTT
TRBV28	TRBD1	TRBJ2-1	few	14	CASRKETGNREQFF	TGTGCCAGCAGGAAGGAGACAGGGAATCGGGAGCAGTTCTTC
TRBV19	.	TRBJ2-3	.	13	CASSKKGTDTQYF	TGTGCCAGCAGCAAGAAGGGTACAGATACGCAGTATTTT
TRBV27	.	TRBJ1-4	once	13	CASRGQANEKLFF	TGTGCCAGCAGGGGGCAGGCTAATGAAAAACTGTTTTTT
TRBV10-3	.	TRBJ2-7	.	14	CAIRTEGNSYEQYF	TGTGCCATACGGACAGAAGGGAATTCATACGAGCAGTACTTC
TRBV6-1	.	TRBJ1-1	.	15	CASSESGPMNTEAFF	TGTGCCAGCAGTGAATCAGGGCCAATGAACACTGAAGCTTTCTTT
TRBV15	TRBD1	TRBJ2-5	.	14	CATSLDRGPGTQYF	TGTGCCACTAGCCTCGACAGGGGGCCGGGGACCCAGTACTTC
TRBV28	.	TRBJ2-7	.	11	CASRGRYEQYF	TGTGCCAGCAGGGGGCGGTACGAGCAGTACTTC
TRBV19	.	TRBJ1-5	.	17	CASTSRVERGGNQPQHF	TGTGCCAGTACCAGTCGGGTTGAGAGGGGAGGCAATCAGCCCCAGCATTTT
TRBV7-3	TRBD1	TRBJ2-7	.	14	CASSLGQGSNEQYF	TGTGCCAGCAGCTTAGGACAGGGAAGCAACGAGCAGTACTTC
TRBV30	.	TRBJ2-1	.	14	CAAPSVSSYNEQFF	TGTGCCGCCCCTAGCGTCAGCTCCTACAATGAGCAGTTCTTC
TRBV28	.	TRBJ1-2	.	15	CATTRTGRSNYGYTF	TGTGCCACAACAAGGACGGGACGATCTAACTATGGCTACACCTTC
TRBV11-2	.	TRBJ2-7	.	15	CASSLDTGVRHEQYF	TGTGCCAGCAGCTTAGATACCGGAGTTCGCCACGAGCAGTACTTC
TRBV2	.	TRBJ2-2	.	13	CASSAKRAGELFF	TGTGCCAGCAGTGCAAAAAGGGCCGGGGAGCTGTTTTTT
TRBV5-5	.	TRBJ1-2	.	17	CASSLLGRGDANYGYTF	TGTGCCAGCAGCTTGTTGGGGCGAGGGGACGCTAACTATGGCTACACCTTC
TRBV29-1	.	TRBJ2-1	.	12	CSVAEGRDEQFF	TGCAGCGTTGCGGAGGGTCGGGATGAGCAGTTCTTC
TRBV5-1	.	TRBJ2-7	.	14	CASSLVSTPAEQYF	TGCGCCAGCAGCCTGGTTAGTACCCCCGCCGAGCAGTACTTC
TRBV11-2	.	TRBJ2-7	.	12	CASSFDWGEQYF	TGTGCCAGCAGCTTCGACTGGGGTGAGCAGTACTTC
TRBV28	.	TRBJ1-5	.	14	CASRRYRGNQPQHF	TGTGCCAGCAGGCGATACCGGGGCAATCAGCCCCAGCATTTT
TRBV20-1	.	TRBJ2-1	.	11	CSARGNNEQFF	TGCAGTGCTAGGGGGAACAATGAGCAGTTCTTC
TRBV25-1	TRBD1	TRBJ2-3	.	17	CASSENRGRTSTDTQYF	TGTGCCAGCAGTGAAAACAGGGGGAGAACTAGCACAGATACGCAGTATTTT
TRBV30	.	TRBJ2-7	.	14	CAWSIGQGTYEQYF	TGTGCCTGGAGTATCGGTCAGGGCACCTACGAGCAGTACTTC
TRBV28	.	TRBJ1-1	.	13	CASSRRLNTEAFF	TGTGCCAGCAGTAGACGATTGAACACTGAAGCTTTCTTT
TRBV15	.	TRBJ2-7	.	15	CATSRDRLLDYEQYF	TGTGCCACCAGCAGAGATCGCCTACTCGATTACGAGCAGTACTTC
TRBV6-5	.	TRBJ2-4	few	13	CASSNGPLNIQYF	TGTGCCAGCAGCAATGGGCCCTTAAACATTCAGTACTTC